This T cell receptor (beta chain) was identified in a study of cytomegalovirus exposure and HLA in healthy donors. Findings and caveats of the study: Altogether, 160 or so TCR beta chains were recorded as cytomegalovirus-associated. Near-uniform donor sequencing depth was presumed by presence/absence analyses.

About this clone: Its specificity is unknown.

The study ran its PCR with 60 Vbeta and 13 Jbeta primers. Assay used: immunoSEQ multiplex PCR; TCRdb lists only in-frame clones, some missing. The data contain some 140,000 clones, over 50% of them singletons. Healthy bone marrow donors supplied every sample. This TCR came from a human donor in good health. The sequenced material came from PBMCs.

CDR3 nucleotides: TGTGCCAGCAGCCCAAGTGGACTTTACAATGAGCAGTTCTTC. Encoded protein: CASSPSGLYNEQFF. V usage is TRBV11-1 and J usage is TRBJ2-1, with D possibly TRBD2 on 5 matching bases. Deletions cut 5 bases from V and 4 bases from J, with 12 bases between. The CDR3 contains 14 residues. Germline assignment: CDR1 SGHAT and CDR2 FQDESV (reference sequence).